In its sample, the clone carrying this TCR beta chain was seen many times. This record belongs to a study of T cells in Graves' hyperthyroidism and ophthalmopathy. Looking at the study overall: Sampling of peripheral blood happened at initial diagnosis, prior to any treatment.

Germline CDR1 reads SNHLY; CDR2 reads FYNNEI. Trimming removed 7 bases from V and 6 bases from J, with 16 bases in between. CDR3 length: 13 residues. RNA transcripts gave rise to amplified TCR beta CDR3 regions. A set of HTBI primers served as the primers for a first-round RT-PCR of the TCR CDR3. TCRdb processed the multiplex PCR reads anew with MiXCR; each CDR3 protein has one entry. Among under 800,000 distinct CDR3 sequences, 11% to 15% were seen once, and the ten largest hold roughly 10%. Clinical symptoms, serum thyroxine and TRAb, thyroid ultrasound and orbital computed tomography were used for the diagnoses.

This sequence joins TRBV2 and TRBJ2-7; D is perhaps TRBD1 (5 bases). The sample taken for sequencing was blood. The sequence was obtained from a woman aged 18-30 years with Graves' hyperthyroidism. This CDR3 reads CASNRMTASEQYF. As DNA, the CDR3 is TGTGCCAGCAATAGGATGACAGCGTCCGAGCAGTACTTC.